These 24 T cell receptor beta chains came from one sample sequenced in a study of control samples from healthy donors and cancer patients. Data came from immunoSEQ multiplex PCR; TCRdb stores just in-frame clones and leaves some out. This table has 350,000 to 450,000 clones, 90% appearing once. Input material: PBMCs. Receptors were obtained from a man in his forties or fifties with head and neck cancer.

This chain joins TRBV10-2 and TRBJ2-5; 8 bases map to TRBD2. The junction had 0 bases not matched to a gene; V was cut back by 2 bases and J by 4 bases. The CDR3 is made up of 13 amino acids. Looked up from germline, CDR1 is WSHSY and CDR2 is SAAADI. CDR3 sequence reads: CASSELAGETQYF. In nucleotides, the CDR3 is TGCGCCAGCAGTGAGCTAGCGGGAGAGACCCAGTACTTC.

This chain connects TRBV7-9 to TRBJ1-6; TRBD1 might be the D (5 bases). Germline V gives CDR1 SEHNR, CDR2 FQNEAQ (reference sequence). V dropped 4 bases and J dropped 8 bases, with 12 bases sitting between them. The CDR3 spans 14 residues. CDR3 sequence (DNA): TGTGCCAGCAGCTGGACCGGGGGAGATTCACCCCTCCACTTT. Translating it yields CASSWTGGDSPLHF. The complete variable domain, with remaining parts taken from reference TRBV7-9 and TRBJ1-6, reads DTGVSQNPRHKITKRGQNVTFRCDPISEHNRLYWYRQTLGQGPEFLTYFQNEAQLEKSRLLSDRFSAERPKGSFSTLEIQRTEQGDSAMYLCASSWTGGDSPLHFGNGTRLTVT.

This clone came up a few times. The V and J genes are TRBV6-5 and TRBJ2-3; D is tentatively TRBD1 or TRBD2 (5 bases each). Germline CDR1 is MNHEY and CDR2 is SVGAGI. Trimming shortened V by 0 bases and J by 6 bases, and 10 bases separated the two germline ends. This CDR3 has 14 amino acids. CDR3 in amino acids: CASSYSGAWDTQYF. CDR3 bases: TGTGCCAGCAGTTACTCCGGGGCTTGGGATACGCAGTATTTT.

The rearrangement joins TRBV6-2 or TRBV6-3 to TRBJ2-7; TRBD2 aligns across 12 bases. Germline lookup yields CDR1 MNHEY and CDR2 SVGEGT. V dropped 5 bases and J dropped 3; count of bases not matched to a gene: 8. This CDR3 has 16 residues. CDR3 DNA: TGTGCCAGCAGTGTACGGCTAGCGGGAGGGGGCTACGAGCAGTACTTC. This gives the protein CASSVRLAGGGYEQYF.

The gene calls are TRBV5-1 and TRBJ2-3, with TRBD2 as a possible D gene (6 bases). Germline V gene sequence: CDR1 SGHRS, CDR2 YFSETQ. V dropped 2 bases and J dropped 6 bases, with 7 bases sitting between them. The CDR3 is 12 amino acids. The CDR3 region is CASSFAGDTQYF. The CDR3 nucleotides read TGCGCCAGCAGCTTCGCGGGGGATACGCAGTATTTT.

The genes are TRBV5-1 and TRBJ2-2; no reliable D call. Trimming removed 0 bases from V and 8 bases from J, with 5 bases in between. The V gene's germline CDR1 is SGHRS and CDR2 YFSETQ. The length of the CDR3 is 12 residues. CDR3: CASSLEAGELFF. The DNA of the CDR3 is TGCGCCAGCAGCTTGGAGGCGGGGGAGCTGTTTTTT.

This sequence joins TRBV2 and TRBJ1-4; D is unresolved. The CDR3 spans 14 residues. CDR1 is SNHLY and CDR2 is FYNNEI in the germline V gene. Trimming pared 4 bases from V and 5 bases from J, leaving 11 bases between. The CDR3 nucleotides read TGTGCCAGCAGTGGGCGGCGTACAAATGAAAAACTGTTTTTT. Translating gives CASSGRRTNEKLFF.

The chain is built from TRBV29-1 and TRBJ2-5; tentative D call: TRBD1 (7 bases). Germline V CDR1 and CDR2: SQVTM, ANQGSEA. The CDR3 totals 12 residues. The V end was cut by 7 bases, the J end by 4 bases, with 13 bases between. The CDR3 DNA reads as TGCAGCGCTGGACAGGAGGGAGAGACCCAGTACTTC. Translated: CSAGQEGETQYF.

V gene TRBV24-1 combines with J gene TRBJ2-7; 10 nucleotides align to TRBD1. This CDR3 has 16 amino acids. Germline-derived CDR1 and CDR2 are KGHDR and SFDVKD. Unmatched junction bases numbered 14, after V lost 8 bases and J lost 5 bases. CDR3 loop: CATTTDRGRNVDEQYF. Here the CDR3 DNA reads TGTGCCACCACGACCGACAGGGGGCGCAACGTAGACGAGCAGTACTTC.

The chain couples TRBV19 to TRBJ2-5, with 8 bases identical to TRBD2. V lost 3 bases to trimming and J lost 2 bases; unmatched junction nucleotides: 2. This CDR3 is built from 14 residues. The germline gives CDR1 LNHDA, CDR2 SQIVND (reference sequence). The CDR3 DNA is TGTGCCAGTAGTATCGTAGCGGGACAAGAGACCCAGTACTTC. Its translation is CASSIVAGQETQYF.

V usage is TRBV18 and J usage is TRBJ1-5, with 8 nucleotides matching TRBD1. CDR3 length: 15 residues. V shed 5 bases and J 4 bases; nucleotides not matched to a gene: 7. Germline-derived CDR1 and CDR2 are KGHSH and LQKENI. The CDR3, as DNA: TGTGCCAGCTCATCGGACAGGGCTGGGAATCAGCCCCAGCATTTT. This translates into CASSSDRAGNQPQHF.

The rearrangement joins TRBV28 to TRBJ1-3; the D gene is possibly TRBD1 (5 bases). Germline CDR1 MDHEN, CDR2 SYDVKM. This CDR3 has 14 amino acids. Trimming cost V 5 bases and J 4 bases, with 12 bases left between them. CDR3 sequence (DNA): TGTGCCAGCAGTCTCAGGGTGACGGGAAACACCATATATTTT. Its protein product is CASSLRVTGNTIYF.

The chain links TRBV21-1 to TRBJ2-4; the table's D call, TRBD1, was not checked against the DNA. TRBV21-1 is recorded as a pseudogene. The CDR3 is 23 amino acids. CDR3 loop: CASSKAEGDPGPGGHSVKNIQYF. DNA of the CDR3: TGTGCCAGCAGCAAAGCCGAGGGAGATCCGGGACCAGGGGGGCATAGTGTCAAAAACATTCAGTACTTC.

V and J are TRBV11-3 and TRBJ2-2, with 7 bases identical to TRBD1. V trimming: 5 bases; J trimming: 5 bases; junction bases outside the gene matches: 2. Germline-derived CDR1 and CDR2 are SGHNT and YENEEA. This CDR3 is built from 13 residues. CDR3 region: CASSNRGTGELFF. The CDR3 nucleotides are TGTGCCAGCAGCAACAGGGGAACCGGGGAGCTGTTTTTT.

The gene calls are TRBV5-4 and TRBJ2-5; 9 bases are shared with TRBD1. Germline CDR1 SGHNT, CDR2 YYREEE (reference sequence). The CDR3 consists of 15 residues. The ends lost 2 bases at V and 4 bases at J; junction bases unmatched: 6. The DNA of the CDR3 is TGTGCCAGCAGCTTCGGGACAGGGTTGGTAGAGACCCAGTACTTC. Its protein is CASSFGTGLVETQYF.

This clone was counted a single time. The chain carries TRBV20-1 and TRBJ1-2, with unresolved D. Trimming removed 3 bases from V and 3 bases from J, with 11 bases in between. CDR1 DFQATT and CDR2 SNEGSKA come from the germline V gene (reference sequence). The CDR3 spans 13 residues. The CDR3 loop reads CSASFPGDYGYTF. DNA for the CDR3: TGCAGTGCTAGTTTCCCAGGCGACTATGGCTACACCTTC.

The rearrangement joins TRBV10-2 to TRBJ1-2; 7 positions match TRBD1. The CDR3 is 16 residues long. Germline V gene data show CDR1 as WSHSY and CDR2 as SAAADI. Trimming at V came to 4 bases and at J to 7 bases, leaving 15 bases not matched to a gene. The CDR3 sequence is CASSGTQGEKRGGYTF. In DNA, the CDR3 is TGCGCCAGCAGTGGGACCCAGGGGGAGAAGAGGGGTGGCTACACCTTC.

V and J are TRBV27 and TRBJ2-7; D may be TRBD1 (6 bases). Germline lookup yields CDR1 MNHEY and CDR2 SMNVEV (reference sequence). This CDR3 is built from 14 residues. Trimming pared 6 bases from V and 5 bases from J, leaving 17 bases between. For the CDR3, the DNA is TGTGCCAGCAGACAGGGCCGTGGTTGGGACGAGCAGTACTTC. Translating it yields CASRQGRGWDEQYF.

The V call is TRBV19, the J call TRBJ1-2; the D is unclear. The germline V and J ends were trimmed by 5 bases and 9 bases, with 7 bases remaining between them. CDR1 and CDR2 (germline): LNHDA, SQIVND (reference sequence). The CDR3 is 10 residues long. The CDR3 coding sequence is TGTGCCAGTAGTGAGGAATGCTACACCTTC. It codes for CASSEECYTF.

The CDR3 nucleotides read TGTGCCAGCAGGGGACTAAATAAGCCCCAGCATTTT. It codes for CASRGLNKPQHF. The chain couples TRBV28 to TRBJ1-5, with a possible D match to TRBD1 (5 bases). The V and J ends lost 6 bases and 8 bases respectively, with 11 bases between them. Germline values: CDR1 MDHEN, CDR2 SYDVKM. The CDR3 consists of 12 residues.

The J gene is TRBJ2-5, the V gene TRBV9, with D unresolved. V lost 0 bases, J lost 3 bases, and 12 bases lay in between. CDR1 and CDR2 from the germline V gene are SGDLS and YYNGEE. This CDR3 has 15 residues. As DNA, the CDR3 is TGTGCCAGCAGCGTAGAGGAGAACCGGGAAGAGACCCAGTACTTC. Its translation is CASSVEENREETQYF.

This rearrangement joins TRBV2 to TRBJ2-2, with D possibly matching TRBD1 (5 bases). The CDR3 is made up of 16 amino acids. Germline lookup yields CDR1 SNHLY and CDR2 FYNNEI. Trimming left V 1 base short and J 0 bases short, with 9 bases between. CDR3 residues: CASSEDWGPNTGELFF. CDR3 coding DNA: TGTGCCAGCAGTGAAGATTGGGGCCCGAACACCGGGGAGCTGTTTTTT.

This sequence joins TRBV6-1 and TRBJ2-7, with D possibly called TRBD1 or TRBD2 (5 bases each). V gave up 3 bases and J gave up 2 bases, with 11 bases separating them. The germline CDR1 and CDR2 sequences are MNHNS and SASEGT. The CDR3 totals 14 residues. The CDR3 region is CASSEGDVTYEQYF. Here the CDR3 DNA reads TGTGCCAGCAGTGAGGGGGACGTAACCTACGAGCAGTACTTC.

This clone appeared once. The V gene is TRBV5-1, the J gene TRBJ2-1; D perhaps matches TRBD1 (5 bases). CDR3 size: 12 residues. V was clipped by 4 bases and J by 10 bases, with 12 bases between them. Germline assignment: CDR1 SGHRS and CDR2 YFSETQ. The CDR3 DNA reads TGCGCCAGCAGCAGCATGACAGAGGAGCAGTTCTTC. Residues: CASSSMTEEQFF.